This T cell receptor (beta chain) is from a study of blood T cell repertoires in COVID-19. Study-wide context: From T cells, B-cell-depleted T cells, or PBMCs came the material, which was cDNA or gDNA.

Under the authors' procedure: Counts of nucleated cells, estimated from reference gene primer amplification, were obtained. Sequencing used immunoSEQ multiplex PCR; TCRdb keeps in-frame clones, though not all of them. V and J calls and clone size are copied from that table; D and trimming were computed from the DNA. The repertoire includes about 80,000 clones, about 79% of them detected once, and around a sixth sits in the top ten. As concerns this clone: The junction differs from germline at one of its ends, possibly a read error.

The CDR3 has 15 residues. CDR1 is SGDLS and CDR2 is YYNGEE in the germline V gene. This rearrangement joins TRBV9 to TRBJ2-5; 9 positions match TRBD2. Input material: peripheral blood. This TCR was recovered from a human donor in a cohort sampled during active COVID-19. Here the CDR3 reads CASSESGGPGETQYF. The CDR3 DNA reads TGTGCCAGTAGCGAGAGCGGGGGGCCAGGGGAGACCCAGTACTTC.